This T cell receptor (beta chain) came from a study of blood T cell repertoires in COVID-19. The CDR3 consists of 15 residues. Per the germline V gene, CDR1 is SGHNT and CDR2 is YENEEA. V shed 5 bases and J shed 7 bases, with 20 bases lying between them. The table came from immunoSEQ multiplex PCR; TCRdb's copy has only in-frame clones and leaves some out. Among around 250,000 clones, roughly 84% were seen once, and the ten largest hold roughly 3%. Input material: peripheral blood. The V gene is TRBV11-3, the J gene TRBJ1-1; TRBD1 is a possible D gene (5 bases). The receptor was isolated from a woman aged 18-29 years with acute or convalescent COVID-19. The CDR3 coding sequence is TGTGCCAGCAGCCCCGGGCGGCGGGGCTCGGGTGAAGCTTTCTTT. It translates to CASSPGRRGSGEAFF.